The present T cell receptor beta chain was sequenced within a study of Ad26.COV2.S vaccination and SARS-CoV-2 variants. Study as a whole: In the COV1001 trial, the donor was in the Ad26.COV2.S arm. Dosing was one shot or two shots 56 days apart.

Sequencing used immunoSEQ multiplex PCR; TCRdb keeps in-frame clones, though not all of them. The table has about 350,000 clones, about 85% seen once. Turning to this clone: Its antigen is unidentified. Different DNA sequences within this sample yield the same CDR3.

The treatment here: 15 to 20 received Ad26.COV2.S at low or high dose, single or two shots; roughly five received placebo; per-sample allocation not given. Day 63 following the first vaccine or placebo injection was when the samples were taken. A Boston donor was an adult aged 18-55 years. The CDR3 length is 13 residues. Germline V gene sequence: CDR1 SGHTA, CDR2 FQGNSA. The V end was cut by 1 base, the J end by 5 bases, with 8 bases between. Study-level points and caveats: Vaccinees and placebo recipients showed similar non-spike TCR breadth.

The receptor's source is a person aged 18-60 years who received the Ad26.COV2.S COVID-19 vaccine or a placebo. The chain joins TRBV7-2 to TRBJ2-5; no definite D call. The source was peripheral blood, collected in a trial of Ad26.COV2.S vaccine versus placebo. DNA of the CDR3: TGTGCCAGCAGCTTAGGTCTGGGGGAGACCCAGTACTTC. This gives the protein CASSLGLGETQYF.